One TCR beta chain is described in this entry. Germline V lookup: CDR1 SGHNT, CDR2 YYREEE (reference sequence). J was trimmed by 5 bases and V by 4 bases; bases with no gene match: 5. This CDR3 is built from 14 residues. This sample was included in a study of T cell responses to AZD1222 COVID-19 vaccine. About the research overall: Recipients boosted at about 4 weeks or about 12 weeks are pooled.

Sequencing was performed with immunoSEQ multiplex PCR; in TCRdb, only in-frame clones are kept and a portion is missing. The sample has some 120,000 clones, around 87% seen once. This chain connects TRBV5-4 to TRBJ2-3; 9 positions match TRBD1. The material sequenced was peripheral blood, taken on day 0 of AZD1222 vaccination. This TCR derives from an adult in good health. The CDR3 loop reads CASSDRTGEDTQYF. The CDR3 bases are TGTGCCAGCAGCGACCGGACAGGGGAAGATACGCAGTATTTT.